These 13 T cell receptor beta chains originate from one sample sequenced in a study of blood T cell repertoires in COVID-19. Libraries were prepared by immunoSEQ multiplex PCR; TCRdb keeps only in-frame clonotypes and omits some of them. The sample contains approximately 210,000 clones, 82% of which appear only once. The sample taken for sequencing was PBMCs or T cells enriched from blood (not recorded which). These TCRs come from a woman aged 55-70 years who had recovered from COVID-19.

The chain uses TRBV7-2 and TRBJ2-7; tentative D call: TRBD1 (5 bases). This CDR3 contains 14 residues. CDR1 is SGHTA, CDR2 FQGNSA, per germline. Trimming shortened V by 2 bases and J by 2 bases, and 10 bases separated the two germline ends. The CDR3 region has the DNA TGTGCCAGCAGCTTAAACCAGGGAACCTACGAGCAGTACTTC. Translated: CASSLNQGTYEQYF.

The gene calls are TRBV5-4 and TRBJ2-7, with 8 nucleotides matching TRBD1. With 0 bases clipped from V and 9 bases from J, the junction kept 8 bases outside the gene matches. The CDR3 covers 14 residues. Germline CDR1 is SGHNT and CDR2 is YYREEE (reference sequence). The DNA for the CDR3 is TGTGCCAGCAGCTTGGAAGAGGACAGGGCCGTGCAGTACTTC. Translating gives CASSLEEDRAVQYF.

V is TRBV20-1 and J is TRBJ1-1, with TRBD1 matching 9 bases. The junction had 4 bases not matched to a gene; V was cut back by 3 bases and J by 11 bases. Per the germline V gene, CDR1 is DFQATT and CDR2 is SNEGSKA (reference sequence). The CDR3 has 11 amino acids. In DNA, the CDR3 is TGCAGTGCTAGGGGACAGGGTGGCGCTTTCTTT. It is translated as CSARGQGGAFF.

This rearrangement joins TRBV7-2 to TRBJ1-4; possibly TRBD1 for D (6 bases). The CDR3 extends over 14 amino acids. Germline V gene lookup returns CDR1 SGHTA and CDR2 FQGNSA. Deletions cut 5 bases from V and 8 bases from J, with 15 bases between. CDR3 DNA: TGTGCCAGCAGCGGTCGTTCAGGGGAAGAAAAACTGTTTTTT. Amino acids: CASSGRSGEEKLFF.

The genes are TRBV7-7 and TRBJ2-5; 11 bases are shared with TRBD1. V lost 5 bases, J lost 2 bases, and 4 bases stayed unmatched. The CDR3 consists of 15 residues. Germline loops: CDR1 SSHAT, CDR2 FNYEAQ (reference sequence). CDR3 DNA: TGTGCCAGCAGCCCCGGGACAGGGGGGCAAGAGACCCAGTACTTC. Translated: CASSPGTGGQETQYF.

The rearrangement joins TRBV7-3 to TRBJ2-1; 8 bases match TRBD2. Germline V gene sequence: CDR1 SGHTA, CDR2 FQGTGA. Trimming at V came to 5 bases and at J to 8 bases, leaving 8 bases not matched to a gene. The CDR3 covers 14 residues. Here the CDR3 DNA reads TGTGCCAGCAGCCCCGGACTAGCAGCCTATGAGCAGTTCTTC. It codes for CASSPGLAAYEQFF.

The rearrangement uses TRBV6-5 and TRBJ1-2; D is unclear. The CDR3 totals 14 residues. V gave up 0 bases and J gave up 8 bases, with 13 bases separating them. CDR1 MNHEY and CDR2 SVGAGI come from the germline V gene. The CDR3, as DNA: TGTGCCAGCAGTTACTCACGGGGAGGGCAGGGCTACACCTTC. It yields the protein CASSYSRGGQGYTF.

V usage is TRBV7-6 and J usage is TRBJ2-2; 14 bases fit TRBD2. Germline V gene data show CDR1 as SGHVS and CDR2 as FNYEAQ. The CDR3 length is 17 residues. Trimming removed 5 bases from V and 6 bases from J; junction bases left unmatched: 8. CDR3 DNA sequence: TGTGCCAGCAGCCCAGGACTAGCGGGAGGCGGGTCCGGGGAGCTGTTTTTT. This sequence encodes CASSPGLAGGGSGELFF.

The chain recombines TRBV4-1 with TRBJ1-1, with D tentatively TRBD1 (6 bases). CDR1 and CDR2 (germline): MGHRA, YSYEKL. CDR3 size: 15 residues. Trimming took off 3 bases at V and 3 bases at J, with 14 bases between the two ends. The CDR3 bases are TGCGCCAGCAGCCAGAACCTCAGGGGCCACACTGAAGCTTTCTTT. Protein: CASSQNLRGHTEAFF.

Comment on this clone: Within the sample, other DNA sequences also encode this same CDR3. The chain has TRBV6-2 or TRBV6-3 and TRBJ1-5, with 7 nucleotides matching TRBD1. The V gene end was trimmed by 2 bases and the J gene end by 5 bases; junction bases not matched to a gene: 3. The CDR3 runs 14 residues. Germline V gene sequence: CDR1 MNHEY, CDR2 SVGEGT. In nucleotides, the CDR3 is TGTGCCAGCAGTTACGCAGGGGGACATCAGCCCCAGCATTTT. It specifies CASSYAGGHQPQHF.

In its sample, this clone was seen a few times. The CDR3 nucleotides are TGTGCCAGCGGCCTAGGTTTGAACACTGAAGCTTTCTTT. Translating it yields CASGLGLNTEAFF. The genes are TRBV27 and TRBJ1-1; D gene unclear. The CDR3 runs to 13 residues. Trimming stripped 8 bases from V and 0 bases from J, with 10 bases between. Looked up from germline, CDR1 is MNHEY and CDR2 is SMNVEV (reference sequence).

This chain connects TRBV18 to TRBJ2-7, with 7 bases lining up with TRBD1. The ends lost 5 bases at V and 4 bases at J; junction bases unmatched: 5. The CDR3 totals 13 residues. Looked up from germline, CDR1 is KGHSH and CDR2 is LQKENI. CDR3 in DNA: TGTGCCAGCTCATACGGGACAGAATACGAGCAGTACTTC. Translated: CASSYGTEYEQYF.

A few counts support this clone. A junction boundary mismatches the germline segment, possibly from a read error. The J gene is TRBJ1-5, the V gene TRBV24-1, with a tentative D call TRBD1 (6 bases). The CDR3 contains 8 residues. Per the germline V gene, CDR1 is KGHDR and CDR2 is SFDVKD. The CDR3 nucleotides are TGTGCCAGCGGACAGAACCGTTTT. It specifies CASGQNRF.